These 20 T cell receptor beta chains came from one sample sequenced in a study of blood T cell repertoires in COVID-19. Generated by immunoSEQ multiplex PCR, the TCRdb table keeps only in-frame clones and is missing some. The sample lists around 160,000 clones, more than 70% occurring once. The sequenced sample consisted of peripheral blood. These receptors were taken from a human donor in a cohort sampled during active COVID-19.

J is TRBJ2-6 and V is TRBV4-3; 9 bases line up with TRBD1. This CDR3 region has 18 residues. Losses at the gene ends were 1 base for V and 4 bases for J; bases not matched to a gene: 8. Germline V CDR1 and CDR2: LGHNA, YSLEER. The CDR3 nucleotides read TGCGCCAGCAGCCAAGCGGGGACAGGGCCCATGGGGGCCAACGTCCTGACTTTC. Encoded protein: CASSQAGTGPMGANVLTF.

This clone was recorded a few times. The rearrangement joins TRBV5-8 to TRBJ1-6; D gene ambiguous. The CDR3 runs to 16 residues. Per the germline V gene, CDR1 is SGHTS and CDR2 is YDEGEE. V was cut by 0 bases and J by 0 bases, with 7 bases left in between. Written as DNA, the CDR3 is TGTGCCAGCAGCTTGGAACAGCTCTCCTATAATTCACCCCTCCACTTT. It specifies CASSLEQLSYNSPLHF.

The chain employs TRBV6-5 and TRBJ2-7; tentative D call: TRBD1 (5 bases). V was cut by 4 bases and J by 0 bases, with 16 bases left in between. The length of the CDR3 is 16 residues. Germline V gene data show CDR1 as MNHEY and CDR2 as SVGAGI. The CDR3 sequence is CASSFSFRVSSYEQYF. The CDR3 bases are TGTGCCAGCAGTTTTTCCTTCAGGGTATCCTCCTACGAGCAGTACTTC.

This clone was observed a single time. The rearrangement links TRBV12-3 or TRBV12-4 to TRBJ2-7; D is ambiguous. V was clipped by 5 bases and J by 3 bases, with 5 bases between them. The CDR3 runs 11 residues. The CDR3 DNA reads TGTGCCAGCAGTCTAAACTACGAGCAGTACTTC. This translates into CASSLNYEQYF.

CDR3 DNA: TGCGCCAGCAGCTTGGACCGCCCAACAGGGGATGGGTTCTTC. Its translation: CASSLDRPTGDGFF. The chain joins TRBV5-1 to TRBJ2-1; the match to TRBD1 covers 7 bases. Germline CDR1 reads SGHRS; CDR2 reads YFSETQ. CDR3 length equals 14 residues. The trim removed 0 bases at V and 15 bases at J, leaving 12 bases unmatched.

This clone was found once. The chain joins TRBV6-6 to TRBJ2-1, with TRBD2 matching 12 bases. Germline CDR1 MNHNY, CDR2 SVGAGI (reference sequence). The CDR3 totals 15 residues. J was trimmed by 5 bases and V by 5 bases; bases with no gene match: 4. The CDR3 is CASSPRLAGDNEQFF. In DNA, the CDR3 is TGTGCCAGCAGTCCCCGACTAGCGGGGGACAATGAGCAGTTCTTC.

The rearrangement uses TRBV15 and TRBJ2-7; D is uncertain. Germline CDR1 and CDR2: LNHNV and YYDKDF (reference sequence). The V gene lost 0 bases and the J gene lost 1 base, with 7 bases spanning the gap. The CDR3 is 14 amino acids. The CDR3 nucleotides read TGTGCCACCAGCAGAGATCAGGCTTCCTACGAGCAGTACTTC. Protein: CATSRDQASYEQYF.

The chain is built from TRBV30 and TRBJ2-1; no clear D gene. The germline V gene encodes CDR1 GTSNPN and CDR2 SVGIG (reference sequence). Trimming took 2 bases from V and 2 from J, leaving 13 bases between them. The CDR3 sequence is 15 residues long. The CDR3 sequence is CAWSRRISTYNEQFF. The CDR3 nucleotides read TGTGCCTGGAGTCGCAGGATATCGACCTACAATGAGCAGTTCTTC.

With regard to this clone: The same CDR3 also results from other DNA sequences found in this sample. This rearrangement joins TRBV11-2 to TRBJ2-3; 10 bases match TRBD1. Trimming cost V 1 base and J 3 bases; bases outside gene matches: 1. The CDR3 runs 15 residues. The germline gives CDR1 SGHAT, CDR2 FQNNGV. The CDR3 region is CASSLGGQGTDTQYF. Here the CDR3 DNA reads TGTGCCAGCAGCTTAGGGGGACAGGGGACAGATACGCAGTATTTT.

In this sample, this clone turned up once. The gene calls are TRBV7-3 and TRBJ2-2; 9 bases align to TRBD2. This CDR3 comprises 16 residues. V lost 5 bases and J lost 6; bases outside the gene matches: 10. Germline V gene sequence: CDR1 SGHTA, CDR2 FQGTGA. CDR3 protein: CASSKNSGGLAGELFF. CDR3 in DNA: TGTGCCAGCAGCAAAAATAGCGGGGGCCTCGCCGGGGAGCTGTTTTTT. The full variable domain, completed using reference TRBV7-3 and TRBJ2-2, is GAGVSQTPSNKVTEKGKYVELRCDPISGHTALYWYRQSLGQGPEFLIYFQGTGAADDSGLPNDRFFAVRPEGSVSTLKIQRTERGDSAVYLCASSKNSGGLAGELFFGEGSRLTVL.

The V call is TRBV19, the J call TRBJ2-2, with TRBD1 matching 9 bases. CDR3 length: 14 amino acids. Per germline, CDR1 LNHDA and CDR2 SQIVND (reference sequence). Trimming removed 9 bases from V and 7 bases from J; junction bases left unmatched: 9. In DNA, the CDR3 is TGTGCCAGCCACCGGGACAGGGAATTCGGGGAGCTGTTTTTT. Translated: CASHRDREFGELFF.

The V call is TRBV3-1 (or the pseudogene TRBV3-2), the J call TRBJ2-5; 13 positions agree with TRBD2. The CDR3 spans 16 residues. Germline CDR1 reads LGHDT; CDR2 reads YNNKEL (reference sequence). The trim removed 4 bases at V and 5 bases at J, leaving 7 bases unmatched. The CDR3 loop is CASSRLLAGGLETQYF. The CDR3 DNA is TGTGCCAGCAGCCGCCTACTAGCGGGGGGGTTGGAGACCCAGTACTTC.

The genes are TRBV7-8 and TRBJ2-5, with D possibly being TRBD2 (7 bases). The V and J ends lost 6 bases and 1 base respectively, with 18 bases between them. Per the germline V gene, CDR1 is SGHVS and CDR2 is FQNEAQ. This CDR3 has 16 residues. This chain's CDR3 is CASRSRGAYAQETQYF. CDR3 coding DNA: TGTGCCAGCAGGTCCCGGGGGGCCTATGCCCAAGAGACCCAGTACTTC.

CDR3 amino acids: CASSPWTDNEQFF. For the CDR3, the DNA is TGTGCCAGCAGCCCCTGGACAGACAATGAGCAGTTCTTC. The chain combines TRBV7-3 with TRBJ2-1, with D tentatively TRBD1 (6 bases). Trimming left V 5 bases short and J 5 bases short, with 10 bases between. The CDR3 is made up of 13 amino acids. Germline CDR1 and CDR2: SGHTA and FQGTGA.

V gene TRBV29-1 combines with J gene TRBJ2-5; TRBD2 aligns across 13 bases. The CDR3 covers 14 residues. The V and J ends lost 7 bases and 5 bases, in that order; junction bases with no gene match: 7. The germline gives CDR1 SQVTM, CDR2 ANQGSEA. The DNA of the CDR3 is TGCAGCGCCGAACTAGCGGGAGGGCCCGAGACCCAGTACTTC. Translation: CSAELAGGPETQYF.

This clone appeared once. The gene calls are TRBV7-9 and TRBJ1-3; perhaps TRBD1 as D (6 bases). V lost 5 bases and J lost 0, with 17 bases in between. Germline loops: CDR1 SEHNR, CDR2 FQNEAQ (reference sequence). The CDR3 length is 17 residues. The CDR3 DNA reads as TGTGCCAGCAGCACACGACAGGCTCCCAGCTCTGGAAACACCATATATTTT. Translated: CASSTRQAPSSGNTIYF.

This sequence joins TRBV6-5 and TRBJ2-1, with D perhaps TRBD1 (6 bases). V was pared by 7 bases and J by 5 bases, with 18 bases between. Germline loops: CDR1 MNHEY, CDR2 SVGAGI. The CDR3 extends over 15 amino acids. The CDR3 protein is CASTAGQRRNNEQFF. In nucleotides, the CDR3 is TGTGCCAGCACGGCCGGACAGCGGAGGAACAATGAGCAGTTCTTC.

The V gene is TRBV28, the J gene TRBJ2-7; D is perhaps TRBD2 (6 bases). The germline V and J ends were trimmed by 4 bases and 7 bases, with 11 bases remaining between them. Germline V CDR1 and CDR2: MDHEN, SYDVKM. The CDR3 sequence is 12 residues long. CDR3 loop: CASSSAGQEQYF. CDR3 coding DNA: TGTGCCAGCAGTTCCGCGGGGCAGGAGCAGTACTTC. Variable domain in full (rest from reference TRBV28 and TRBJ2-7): DVKVTQSSRYLVKRTGEKVFLECVQDMDHENMFWYRQDPGLGLRLIYFSYDVKMKEKGDIPEGYSVSREKKERFSLILESASTNQTSMYLCASSSAGQEQYFGPGTRLTVT.

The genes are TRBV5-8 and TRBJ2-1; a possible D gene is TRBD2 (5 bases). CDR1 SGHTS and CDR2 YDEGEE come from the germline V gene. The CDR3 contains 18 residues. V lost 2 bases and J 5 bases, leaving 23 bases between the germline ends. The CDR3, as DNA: TGTGCCAGCAGCTTCGACTACGGAGCCATTATATACAACAATGAGCAGTTCTTC. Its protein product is CASSFDYGAIIYNNEQFF.

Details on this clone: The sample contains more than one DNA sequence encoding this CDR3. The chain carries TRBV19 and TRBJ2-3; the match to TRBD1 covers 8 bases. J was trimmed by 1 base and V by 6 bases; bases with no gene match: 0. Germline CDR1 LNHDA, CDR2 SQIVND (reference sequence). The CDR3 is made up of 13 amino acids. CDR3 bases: TGTGCCAGTAGGGACAGGGGCACAGATACGCAGTATTTT. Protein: CASRDRGTDTQYF.